The T cell receptor beta chain under discussion was sequenced for a study of T cells in Graves' hyperthyroidism and ophthalmopathy. Study findings and constraints: A model of 13 V-J pairs discriminated ophthalmopathy from stable hyperthyroidism.

In the ophthalmopathy cohort, Clinical Activity Score was at least 3, NOSPECS grade at least 4, and duration under 3 months. Diagnoses were made from clinical symptoms, serum measures (thyroxine and TRAb), thyroid ultrasound and orbital computed tomography. This sample holds PBMCs from 9.5 to 10 ml fresh peripheral blood. CDR3 size: 15 residues. The J segment lost 3 bases and the V segment lost 0 bases, leaving 2 bases of the junction unmatched. The germline V gene encodes CDR1 LGHNA and CDR2 YSLEER. This clonotype has a handful of counts. Its antigen is not known. Template material for amplifying TCR beta CDR3 regions consisted of RNA transcripts. A set of HTBI primers served as the primers for a first-round RT-PCR of the TCR CDR3. TCRdb analysed the multiplex PCR reads with MiXCR anew, one entry per CDR3 protein. The data contain a few hundred thousand distinct CDR3 sequences, 15% to 20% of them seen just once; the ten biggest clones take up 25% to 30%.

The chain employs TRBV4-3 and TRBJ2-7, with 10 bases identical to TRBD1. What was sequenced was blood. This TCR came from a woman aged 25 to 39 with Graves' ophthalmopathy. Here the CDR3 DNA reads TGCGCCAGCAGCCAAGATCGGGACAGGGGCTACGAGCAGTACTTC. It specifies CASSQDRDRGYEQYF.